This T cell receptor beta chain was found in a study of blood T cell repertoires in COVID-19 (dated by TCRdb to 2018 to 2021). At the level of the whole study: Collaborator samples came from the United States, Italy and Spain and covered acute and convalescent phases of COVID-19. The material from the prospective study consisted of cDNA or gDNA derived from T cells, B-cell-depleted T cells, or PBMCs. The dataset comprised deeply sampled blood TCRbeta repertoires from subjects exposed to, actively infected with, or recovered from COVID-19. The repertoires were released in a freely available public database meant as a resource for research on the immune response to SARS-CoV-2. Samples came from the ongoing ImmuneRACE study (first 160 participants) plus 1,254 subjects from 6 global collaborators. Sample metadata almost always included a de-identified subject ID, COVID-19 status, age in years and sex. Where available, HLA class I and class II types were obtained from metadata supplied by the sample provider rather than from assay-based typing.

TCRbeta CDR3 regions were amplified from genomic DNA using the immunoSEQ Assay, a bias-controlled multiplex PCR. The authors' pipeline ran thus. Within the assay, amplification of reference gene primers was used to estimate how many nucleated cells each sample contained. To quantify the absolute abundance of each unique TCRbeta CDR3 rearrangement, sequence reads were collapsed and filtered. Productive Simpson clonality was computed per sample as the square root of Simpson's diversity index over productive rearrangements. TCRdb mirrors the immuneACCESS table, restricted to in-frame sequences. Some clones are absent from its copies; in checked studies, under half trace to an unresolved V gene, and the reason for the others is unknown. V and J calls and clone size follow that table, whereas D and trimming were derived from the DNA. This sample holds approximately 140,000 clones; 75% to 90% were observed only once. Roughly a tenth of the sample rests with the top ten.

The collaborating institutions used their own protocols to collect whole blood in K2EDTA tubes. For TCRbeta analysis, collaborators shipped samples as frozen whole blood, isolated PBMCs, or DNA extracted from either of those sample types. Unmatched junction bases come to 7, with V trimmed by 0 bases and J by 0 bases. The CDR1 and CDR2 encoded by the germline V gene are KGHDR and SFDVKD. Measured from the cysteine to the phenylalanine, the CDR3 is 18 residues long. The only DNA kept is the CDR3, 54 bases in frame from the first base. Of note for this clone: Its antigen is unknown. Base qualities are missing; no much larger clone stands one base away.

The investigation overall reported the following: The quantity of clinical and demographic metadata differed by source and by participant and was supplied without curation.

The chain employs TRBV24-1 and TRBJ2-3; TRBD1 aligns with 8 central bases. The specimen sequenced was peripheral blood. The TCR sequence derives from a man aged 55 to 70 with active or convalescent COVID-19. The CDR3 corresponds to CATSDLLGDRFSTDTQYF. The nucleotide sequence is TGTGCCACCAGTGATTTGCTCGGGGACAGGTTTAGCACAGATACGCAGTATTTT.